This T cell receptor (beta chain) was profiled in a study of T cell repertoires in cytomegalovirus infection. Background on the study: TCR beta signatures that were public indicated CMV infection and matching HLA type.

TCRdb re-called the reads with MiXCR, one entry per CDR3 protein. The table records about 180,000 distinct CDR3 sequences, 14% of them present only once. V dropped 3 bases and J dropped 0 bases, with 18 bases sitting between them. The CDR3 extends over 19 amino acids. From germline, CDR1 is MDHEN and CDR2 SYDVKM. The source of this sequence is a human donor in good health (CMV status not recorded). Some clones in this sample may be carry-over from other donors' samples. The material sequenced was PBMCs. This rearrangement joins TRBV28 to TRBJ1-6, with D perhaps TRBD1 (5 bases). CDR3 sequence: CASSLEQVLSSSYNSPLHF. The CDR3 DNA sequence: TGTGCCAGCAGTTTGGAACAGGTCCTCTCCAGCTCCTATAATTCACCCCTCCACTTT.